This TCR beta chain was sequenced for a study of shared clonotypes between healthy human individuals. Study-wide points: Naive CD4 clonotypes overlapped across a handful of donors at roughly 4.5%. Estimated richness values were generally larger in naive subsets than in memory subsets.

It was 150 to 250 ng DNA, 28,000 or so T cell genomes, that sorted-subset replicate PCRs used. Libraries were prepared by immunoSEQ multiplex PCR; TCRdb keeps only in-frame clonotypes and omits some of them. Of over a million clones in the sample, more than 95% were seen once. The CDR3 sequence is 13 residues long. V was cut by 0 bases and J by 8 bases, with 7 bases left in between. Germline V gene lookup returns CDR1 SSHAT and CDR2 FNYEAQ (reference sequence). Concerning this clone: Its antigen remains unidentified.

Every contributor of samples was a Caucasian grown-up residing in Nashville, Tennessee. This receptor was identified in a man aged 30 to 45 in good health. The chain carries TRBV7-7 and TRBJ2-2; the D gene is possibly TRBD2 (6 bases). Material: naive CD4+ T cells sorted from blood. Subset noted: CD45RA+ positively selected. CDR3 bases: TGTGCCAGCAGCTTAGCCCGGGGGGGGGAGCTGTTTTTT. It translates to CASSLARGGELFF. Together with reference TRBV7-7 and TRBJ2-2, the CDR3 gives the full variable domain: GAGVSQSPRYKVTKRGQDVTLRCDPISSHATLYWYQQALGQGPEFLTYFNYEAQPDKSGLPSDRFSAERPEGSISTLTIQRTEQRDSAMYRCASSLARGGELFFGEGSRLTVL.